This T cell receptor (beta chain) was captured by sequencing in a study of T cell responses to AZD1222 COVID-19 vaccine. The germline V gene has CDR1 ENHRY and CDR2 SYGVKD. The CDR3 is made up of 13 amino acids. The ends were cut back, 11 bases at V and 6 bases at J, with 19 bases in the middle. The repertoire was sequenced with immunoSEQ multiplex PCR; TCRdb's copy has only in-frame clones and lacks some. The sample carries about 69,000 clones, around four fifths recorded once. This chain joins TRBV10-3 and TRBJ1-2; possible D gene TRBD1, 5 bases. The sequenced sample was peripheral blood, obtained 28 days after the second AZD1222 dose. The TCR originated in an adult who received the AZD1222 COVID-19 vaccine. The CDR3 loop is CAARSQGRDGYTF. The CDR3 bases are TGTGCCGCCCGAAGCCAGGGCCGGGATGGCTACACCTTC.